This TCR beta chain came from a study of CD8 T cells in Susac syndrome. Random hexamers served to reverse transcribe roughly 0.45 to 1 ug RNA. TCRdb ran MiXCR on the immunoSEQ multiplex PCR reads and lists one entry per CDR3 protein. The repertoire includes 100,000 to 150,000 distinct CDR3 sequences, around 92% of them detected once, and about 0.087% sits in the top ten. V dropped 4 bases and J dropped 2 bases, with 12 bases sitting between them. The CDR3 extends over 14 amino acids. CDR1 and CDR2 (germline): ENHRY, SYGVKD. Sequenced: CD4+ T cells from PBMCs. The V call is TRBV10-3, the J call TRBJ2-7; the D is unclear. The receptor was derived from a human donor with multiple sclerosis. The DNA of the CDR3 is TGTGCCATCAGTGCCGCAGCGAATACCTACGAGCAGTACTTC. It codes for CAISAAANTYEQYF.